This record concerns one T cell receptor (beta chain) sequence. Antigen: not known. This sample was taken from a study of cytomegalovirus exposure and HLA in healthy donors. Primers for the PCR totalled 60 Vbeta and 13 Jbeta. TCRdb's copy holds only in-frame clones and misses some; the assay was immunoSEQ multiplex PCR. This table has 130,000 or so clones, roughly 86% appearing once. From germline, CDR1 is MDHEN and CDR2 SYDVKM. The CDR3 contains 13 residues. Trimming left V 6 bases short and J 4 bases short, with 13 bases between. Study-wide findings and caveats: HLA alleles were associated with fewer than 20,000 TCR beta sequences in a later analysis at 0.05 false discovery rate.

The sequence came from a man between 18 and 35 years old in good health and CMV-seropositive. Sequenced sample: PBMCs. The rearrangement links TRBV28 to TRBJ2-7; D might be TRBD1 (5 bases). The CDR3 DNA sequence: TGTGCCAGCAGCCGTGGGGCTTTATACGAGCAGTACTTC. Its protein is CASSRGALYEQYF.